These 29 T cell receptor beta chains were sequenced from one sample in a study of cytomegalovirus exposure and HLA in healthy donors. The PCR made use of 60 Vbeta and 13 Jbeta primers. This table comes from immunoSEQ multiplex PCR, and its TCRdb copy is limited to in-frame clones, with some not included. The table includes tens of thousands of clones, 65% to 85% detected once. Sequencing was performed on PBMCs. The origin of the receptors is a woman aged 50 to 60 in good health and CMV-seronegative.

V is TRBV4-1 and J is TRBJ1-2, with 9 bases matching TRBD1. The CDR3 is 15 residues long. Germline assignment: CDR1 MGHRA and CDR2 YSYEKL. Trimming took 0 bases from V and 8 from J; bases not matched to a gene: 7. The CDR3: CASSQDSNRGRGYTF. As DNA, the CDR3 is TGCGCCAGCAGCCAAGACTCCAACAGGGGGCGCGGCTACACCTTC.

The chain is built from TRBV5-4 and TRBJ1-4, with 11 bases fitting TRBD1. Germline CDR1 and CDR2: SGHNT and YYREEE (reference sequence). V shed 4 bases, J shed 10 bases, and the junction held 6 bases outside the gene matches. This CDR3 contains 14 residues. The CDR3 here is CASSGQGALGKLFF. The CDR3, as DNA: TGTGCCAGCAGCGGACAGGGGGCGCTTGGAAAACTGTTTTTT.

CDR3 protein: CGCGRGADTQYF. DNA for the CDR3: TGTGGCTGCGGCAGGGGTGCAGATACGCAGTATTTT. This chain uses TRBV7-8 with TRBJ2-3, with D maybe TRBD1 (6 bases). CDR1 is SGHVS and CDR2 is FQNEAQ in the germline V gene. The CDR3 loop spans 12 amino acids. The whole variable domain, remainder taken from reference TRBV7-8 and TRBJ2-3, is GAGVSQSPRYKVAKRGQDVALRCDPISGHVSLFWYQQALGQGPEFLTYFQNEAQLDKSGLPSDRFFAERPEGSVSTLKIQRTQQEDSAVYLCGCGRGADTQYFGPGTRLTVL.

The gene calls are TRBV6-5 and TRBJ2-3; the match to TRBD2 covers 8 bases. The CDR3 sequence is 16 residues long. The germline gives CDR1 MNHEY, CDR2 SVGAGI. J gave up 3 bases and V 2 bases, and 7 bases lay outside the gene matches. CDR3 DNA: TGTGCCAGCAGTTACCAAGCGGGAGCGGGGACAGATACGCAGTATTTT. Encoded protein: CASSYQAGAGTDTQYF.

V is TRBV7-9 and J is TRBJ2-7; 10 bases are shared with TRBD2. From germline, CDR1 is SEHNR and CDR2 FQNEAQ (reference sequence). The CDR3 runs 13 residues. CDR3 nucleotide sequence: TGTGCCAGCAGCTTAGACAGCGGGGGGGCCGCTTTGGTC. Protein product: CASSLDSGGAALV.

This chain links TRBV4-1 with TRBJ1-6, with TRBD1 identical over 9 bases. The V and J ends lost 1 base and 2 bases, in that order; junction bases with no gene match: 0. The CDR3 length is 16 residues. Germline V CDR1 and CDR2: MGHRA, YSYEKL. The DNA of the CDR3 is TGCGCCAGCAGCCAAGGGACAGGGGCCTATAATTCACCCCTCCACTTT. Encoded protein: CASSQGTGAYNSPLHF.

The V and J genes are TRBV27 and TRBJ2-7, with 13 bases fitting TRBD2. Trimming at V came to 4 bases and at J to 3 bases, leaving 6 bases not matched to a gene. CDR1 is MNHEY, CDR2 SMNVEV, per germline (reference sequence). The CDR3 covers 16 residues. CDR3 in amino acids: CASSSTSGGRYYEQYF. The CDR3 nucleotides read TGTGCCAGCAGTTCGACTAGCGGGGGGCGGTACTACGAGCAGTACTTC.

The rearrangement links TRBV15 to TRBJ1-2; a possible D gene is TRBD1 (5 bases). V was clipped by 0 bases and J by 3 bases, with 8 bases between them. In germline, CDR1 is LNHNV, CDR2 YYDKDF (reference sequence). The CDR3 length is 14 residues. The CDR3 spells CATSRDRGYYGYTF. As DNA, the CDR3 is TGTGCCACCAGCAGAGATAGGGGATACTATGGCTACACCTTC.

This clone was recorded a few times. The chain links TRBV13 to TRBJ2-5; a possible D gene is TRBD1 (6 bases). The length of the CDR3 is 13 residues. CDR1 PRHDT and CDR2 FYEKMQ come from the germline V gene (reference sequence). Trimming pared 5 bases from V and 3 bases from J, leaving 10 bases between. In DNA form, the CDR3 reads TGTGCCAGCAGCATGGGACAAGAAGAGACCCAGTACTTC. Its translation is CASSMGQEETQYF.

A single count supports this clone. The chain couples TRBV2 to TRBJ1-2; D perhaps matches TRBD1 (5 bases). Per germline, CDR1 SNHLY and CDR2 FYNNEI. The CDR3 runs to 14 residues. V was cut by 3 bases and J by 3 bases, with 11 bases left in between. CDR3 amino acids: CASSDPGRDYGYTF. Written as DNA, the CDR3 is TGTGCCAGCAGTGATCCGGGCAGGGACTATGGCTACACCTTC.

The V gene is TRBV2, the J gene TRBJ2-2, with 7 bases matching TRBD2. V shed 6 bases, J shed 6 bases, and the junction held 7 bases outside the gene matches. The CDR3 contains 14 residues. Germline CDR1 SNHLY, CDR2 FYNNEI. The CDR3 DNA reads TGTGCCAGCAGAAGGGAGGGCGGCGCCGGGGAGCTGTTTTTT. Translating it yields CASRREGGAGELFF. Variable domain in full (rest from reference TRBV2 and TRBJ2-2): EPEVTQTPSHQVTQMGQEVILRCVPISNHLYFYWYRQILGQKVEFLVSFYNNEISEKSEIFDDQFSVERPDGSNFTLKIRSTKLEDSAMYFCASRREGGAGELFFGEGSRLTVL.

The V call is TRBV6-5, the J call TRBJ2-1; D is perhaps TRBD2 (7 bases). The CDR3 loop spans 15 amino acids. V was pared by 5 bases and J by 4 bases, with 15 bases between. Germline V CDR1 and CDR2: MNHEY, SVGAGI. The CDR3 bases are TGTGCCAGCAGTACTGGGGGGGCTGTTTACAATGAGCAGTTCTTC. Protein product: CASSTGGAVYNEQFF.

The rearrangement links TRBV5-1 to TRBJ1-1; the D gene is possibly TRBD1 (6 bases). The CDR3 spans 15 residues. The ends were cut back, 5 bases at V and 6 bases at J, with 20 bases in the middle. Germline assignment: CDR1 SGHRS and CDR2 YFSETQ. The CDR3 loop is CASSLNQGRGSEAFF. The CDR3 DNA reads TGCGCCAGCAGTTTAAACCAGGGGCGCGGGTCTGAAGCTTTCTTT.

This chain connects TRBV7-9 to TRBJ2-7, with D perhaps TRBD1 (6 bases). V lost 1 base and J 6 bases, leaving 10 bases between the germline ends. CDR1 and CDR2 (germline): SEHNR, FQNEAQ (reference sequence). CDR3 length equals 13 residues. In DNA, the CDR3 is TGTGCCAGCAGCTTAGGAGCAGGGGTCGAGCAGTACGTC. It yields the protein CASSLGAGVEQYV.

This chain links TRBV5-1 with TRBJ1-1; 7 bases match TRBD1. Germline CDR1 reads SGHRS; CDR2 reads YFSETQ. The CDR3 loop spans 16 amino acids. V shed 0 bases and J 3 bases; nucleotides not matched to a gene: 8. CDR3 sequence (DNA): TGCGCCAGCAGCTTGGTGGGGGGCCAGGGGGACACTGAAGCTTTCTTT. It is translated as CASSLVGGQGDTEAFF.

This clone is a singleton in its sample. The CDR3: CASSPSYEQYF. In nucleotides, the CDR3 is TGTGCCAGCAGCCCTTCCTACGAGCAGTACTTC. This chain joins TRBV7-9 and TRBJ2-7; D unclear. Trimming shortened V by 5 bases and J by 1 base, and 3 bases separated the two germline ends. Germline assignment: CDR1 SEHNR and CDR2 FQNEAQ (reference sequence). The CDR3 spans 11 residues.

The rearrangement joins TRBV5-4 to TRBJ2-3; 9 bases are a match to TRBD1. V dropped 0 bases and J dropped 3; count of bases not matched to a gene: 2. Germline V gene lookup returns CDR1 SGHNT and CDR2 YYREEE (reference sequence). This CDR3 has 15 amino acids. The CDR3 coding sequence is TGTGCCAGCAGCTTGGGGGACAGGGTAACAGATACGCAGTATTTT. Amino acid sequence: CASSLGDRVTDTQYF. Combining the CDR3 with reference TRBV5-4 and TRBJ2-3 gives the whole variable domain ETGVTQSPTHLIKTRGQQVTLRCSSQSGHNTVSWYQQALGQGPQFIFQYYREEENGRGNFPPRFSGLQFPNYSSELNVNALELDDSALYLCASSLGDRVTDTQYFGPGTRLTVL.

This sequence joins TRBV2 and TRBJ1-5, with 9 bases that match TRBD1. CDR1 is SNHLY and CDR2 is FYNNEI in the germline V gene. This CDR3 spans 15 amino acids. Unmatched junction bases numbered 4, after V lost 1 base and J lost 6 bases. CDR3 DNA sequence: TGTGCCAGCAGTGAAGTGGTGACAGGGGGTCAGCCCCAGCATTTT. Amino acid sequence: CASSEVVTGGQPQHF.

The chain joins TRBV15 to TRBJ2-7; TRBD1 matches at 8 bases. V trimming: 0 bases; J trimming: 2 bases; junction bases outside the gene matches: 12. The CDR3 is 18 amino acids. The germline CDR1 and CDR2 sequences are LNHNV and YYDKDF (reference sequence). The CDR3 DNA reads TGTGCCACCAGCAGAGATACAGGGGGTTACGCTAGGACCTACGAGCAGTACTTC. Its protein is CATSRDTGGYARTYEQYF.

The V call is TRBV28, the J call TRBJ1-5; D not resolved. This CDR3 has 14 residues. The germline V and J ends were trimmed by 3 bases and 3 bases, with 9 bases remaining between them. Germline V gene lookup returns CDR1 MDHEN and CDR2 SYDVKM. The CDR3 region has the DNA TGTGCCAGCAGTTTTGGCAGTCTCAATCAGCCCCAGCATTTT. Translated: CASSFGSLNQPQHF.

This clone was detected only once. The rearrangement joins TRBV7-2 to TRBJ2-5; D might be TRBD2 (6 bases). CDR1 and CDR2 from the germline V gene are SGHTA and FQGNSA. V gave up 4 bases and J gave up 0 bases, with 15 bases separating them. This CDR3 region has 16 residues. The chain's CDR3 is CASSSLGGLDQETQYF. The CDR3, as DNA: TGTGCCAGCAGCTCCCTGGGAGGTCTAGACCAAGAGACCCAGTACTTC.

The chain employs TRBV4-1 and TRBJ1-5, with 12 positions matching TRBD1. CDR1 is MGHRA, CDR2 YSYEKL, per germline. The CDR3 totals 17 residues. The V gene end was trimmed by 4 bases and the J gene end by 3 bases; junction bases not matched to a gene: 7. DNA of the CDR3: TGCGCCAGCAGCCGAGGGACAGGGGGCAGGCACAATCAGCCCCAGCATTTT. Translated, it gives CASSRGTGGRHNQPQHF.

This rearrangement joins TRBV28 to TRBJ2-5, with D tentatively TRBD2 (5 bases). The length of the CDR3 is 16 residues. The V gene lost 3 bases and the J gene lost 2 bases, with 16 bases spanning the gap. Per germline, CDR1 MDHEN and CDR2 SYDVKM. The DNA of the CDR3 is TGTGCCAGCAGTTTGGGAGACCACGCTACGCAAGAGACCCAGTACTTC. As protein: CASSLGDHATQETQYF.

The V and J genes are TRBV5-6 and TRBJ2-3; 7 bases match TRBD2. The germline V gene has CDR1 SGHDT and CDR2 YYEEEE. The CDR3 runs to 13 residues. Losses at the gene ends were 4 bases for V and 6 bases for J; bases not matched to a gene: 5. The CDR3: CASSQGGPDTQYF. The CDR3 nucleotides are TGTGCCAGCAGCCAGGGAGGGCCGGATACGCAGTATTTT.

This clone was seen a handful of times. The rearrangement links TRBV10-3 to TRBJ2-1; 8 bases match TRBD2. Per germline, CDR1 ENHRY and CDR2 SYGVKD. The trim removed 2 bases at V and 10 bases at J, leaving 7 bases unmatched. The CDR3 has 14 residues. The CDR3 DNA sequence: TGTGCCATCAGTGAGGCTAGCGGGTATTGGGAGCAGTTCTTC. Protein sequence: CAISEASGYWEQFF.

V is TRBV11-2 and J is TRBJ2-7, with 9 bases aligning to TRBD2. J lost 9 bases, V lost 2 bases, and 11 bases had no gene match. Per germline, CDR1 SGHAT and CDR2 FQNNGV. The CDR3 sequence is 15 residues long. The CDR3 is CASSLLYGGGAMQYV. The CDR3, as DNA: TGTGCCAGCAGCTTATTGTATGGCGGGGGGGCCATGCAGTACGTC.

The chain links TRBV28 to TRBJ1-1; 10 bases line up with TRBD1. The junction had 18 bases not matched to a gene; V was cut back by 4 bases and J by 4 bases. The CDR3 consists of 19 residues. The V gene's germline CDR1 is MDHEN and CDR2 SYDVKM. The CDR3 bases are TGTGCCAGCAGTTATCATCTGCGGGGACAGGGGAGTAGGGGCACTGAAGCTTTCTTT. It codes for CASSYHLRGQGSRGTEAFF.

The CDR3 is CASSYSKTGEGYTF. The CDR3 DNA follows: TGTGCCAGCAGTTACTCGAAGACAGGGGAAGGCTACACCTTC. This rearrangement joins TRBV6-5 to TRBJ1-2, with 8 bases that match TRBD1. CDR1 and CDR2 (germline): MNHEY, SVGAGI. After removal of 0 bases from V and 8 bases from J, the junction contained 5 bases not matched to a gene. This CDR3 has 14 residues.

The J gene is TRBJ1-2, the V gene TRBV2; 7 bases map to TRBD1. Germline V CDR1 and CDR2: SNHLY, FYNNEI. V lost 5 bases, J lost 1 base, and 10 bases stayed unmatched. CDR3 length: 16 residues. CDR3 DNA: TGTGCCAGCAGTTTCAGAGAGACAGGGAATAACTATGGCTACACCTTC. The encoded protein is CASSFRETGNNYGYTF.